The text below deals with one T cell receptor (beta chain). This record belongs to a study of blood T cells in healthy people across ages. Study at large: Per two T cells, template switching captured roughly one barcoded beta molecule.

This CDR3 is 16 amino acids long. Trimming stripped 2 bases from V and 5 bases from J, with 18 bases between. The germline CDR1 and CDR2 sequences are SGHTA and FQGNSA. Sample-barcoded 5' priming and a J-beta primer mix drove a second PCR of roughly 6 to 12 cycles. TCRdb reprocessed the 5' RACE reads via MiXCR and lists one record per CDR3 protein. The table records 1,800,000 or so distinct CDR3 sequences, 39% of them present only once. The sequenced sample was blood. The TCR sequence derives from a human donor in good health. The chain carries TRBV7-2 and TRBJ2-5, with D possibly TRBD2 on 7 matching bases. Here the CDR3 reads CASSLSRGAGGETQYF. DNA for the CDR3: TGTGCCAGCAGCTTATCCCGGGGGGCAGGAGGGGAGACCCAGTACTTC.